Listed here are 21 T cell receptor beta chains from one sample, sequenced in a study of cytotoxic CD8 clonotypes in ibrutinib-treated CLL. Sequenced by immunoSEQ multiplex PCR; TCRdb stores in-frame clones only, minus some. The sample consists of approximately 91,000 clones, around 75% of them appearing once. This material consisted of PBMCs, taken after 12 months of ibrutinib treatment. The origin of the receptors is a human donor with chronic lymphocytic leukemia.

The chain couples TRBV5-4 to TRBJ2-5; TRBD2 matches at 7 bases. Looked up from germline, CDR1 is SGHNT and CDR2 is YYREEE (reference sequence). Trimming took 4 bases from V and 3 from J; bases not matched to a gene: 9. This CDR3 contains 15 residues. CDR3 in amino acids: CASSIRLAGEETQYF. As DNA, the CDR3 is TGTGCCAGCAGCATCCGACTAGCCGGAGAAGAGACCCAGTACTTC.

This chain uses TRBV5-1 with TRBJ1-1, with a tentative D call TRBD1 (5 bases). CDR3 length: 16 residues. V shed 9 bases and J shed 4 bases, with 25 bases lying between them. The V gene's germline CDR1 is SGHRS and CDR2 YFSETQ. This chain's CDR3 is CATSTQPGRVGTEAFF. The CDR3 coding sequence is TGCGCCACCAGTACCCAACCAGGGAGAGTGGGCACTGAAGCTTTCTTT.

The chain uses TRBV18 and TRBJ1-2; D may be TRBD1 (6 bases). Trimming shortened V by 3 bases and J by 3 bases, and 14 bases separated the two germline ends. Per the germline V gene, CDR1 is KGHSH and CDR2 is LQKENI. This CDR3 contains 15 residues. CDR3 loop: CASSPRGASDYGYTF. In DNA form, the CDR3 reads TGTGCCAGCTCACCGAGGGGGGCGTCGGACTATGGCTACACCTTC.

The sample holds a few counts of this clone. The chain combines TRBV5-1 with TRBJ1-2, with a tentative D call TRBD1 (5 bases). The germline V gene encodes CDR1 SGHRS and CDR2 YFSETQ. Trimming pared 1 base from V and 8 bases from J, leaving 15 bases between. The CDR3 runs 14 residues. The CDR3 DNA sequence: TGCGCCAGCAGCTTGACCGGCCAGGGCCAGGGCTACACCTTC. As protein: CASSLTGQGQGYTF.

V is TRBV4-2 and J is TRBJ2-7; D not certain. Germline V lookup: CDR1 LGHNA, CDR2 YNFKEQ. V lost 0 bases and J 2 bases, leaving 20 bases between the germline ends. The length of the CDR3 is 18 residues. The DNA for the CDR3 is TGTGCCAGCAGCCAAGATGTCGGTAGGCCCCTACTGGCCTACGAGCAGTACTTC. As protein: CASSQDVGRPLLAYEQYF.

In this sample, this clone turned up once. V is TRBV23-1 and J is TRBJ2-2, with 11 bases identical to TRBD2. TRBV23-1 is noted as an ORF with a role that remains uncertain. This CDR3 comprises 19 residues. Trimming removed 2 bases from V and 4 bases from J; junction bases left unmatched: 12. The CDR3 nucleotides are TGCGCCAGCAGTCAACCCTCTCCCCCTAGCGGGAGGCGCACCGGGGAGCTGTTTTTT. Translating it yields CASSQPSPPSGRRTGELFF.

V is TRBV28 and J is TRBJ2-7, with 7 bases lining up with TRBD1. Germline CDR1 reads MDHEN; CDR2 reads SYDVKM. Unmatched junction bases numbered 8, after V lost 6 bases and J lost 0 bases. The CDR3 consists of 15 residues. DNA of the CDR3: TGTGCCAGCAGCTGGACTTGGACAGGCTCCTACGAGCAGTACTTC. It is translated as CASSWTWTGSYEQYF. The full variable domain, rest sourced from reference TRBV28 and TRBJ2-7, is DVKVTQSSRYLVKRTGEKVFLECVQDMDHENMFWYRQDPGLGLRLIYFSYDVKMKEKGDIPEGYSVSREKKERFSLILESASTNQTSMYLCASSWTWTGSYEQYFGPGTRLTVT.

This clone was seen a handful of times. The chain carries TRBV28 and TRBJ2-1, with 12 bases fitting TRBD2. Germline V CDR1 and CDR2: MDHEN, SYDVKM. Trimming removed 6 bases from V and 9 bases from J; junction bases left unmatched: 6. This CDR3 is 14 amino acids long. The CDR3 is CASSSSGGVIEQFF. The CDR3 DNA is TGTGCCAGCAGCTCTAGCGGGGGGGTAATTGAGCAGTTCTTC.

V gene TRBV18 combines with J gene TRBJ2-7; tentatively, D is TRBD1 (6 bases). Germline V gene sequence: CDR1 KGHSH, CDR2 LQKENI. V was cut by 6 bases and J by 7 bases, with 31 bases left in between. The CDR3 has 18 amino acids. The CDR3 region is CASSPQQSGGHTPTEQYF. CDR3 sequence (DNA): TGTGCCAGCTCCCCTCAACAGTCTGGGGGACATACACCTACGGAGCAGTACTTC.

V usage is TRBV27 and J usage is TRBJ2-7, with 8 bases lining up with TRBD2. Germline CDR1 and CDR2: MNHEY and SMNVEV (reference sequence). The CDR3 loop spans 17 amino acids. Trimming removed 2 bases from V and 2 bases from J; junction bases left unmatched: 11. Here the CDR3 reads CASSLGGDLAGPYEQYF. The DNA for the CDR3 is TGTGCCAGCAGTTTAGGAGGGGATTTAGCGGGGCCCTACGAGCAGTACTTC.

The rearrangement uses TRBV7-9 and TRBJ1-2, with 7 bases aligning to TRBD1. The CDR3 spans 13 residues. Unmatched junction bases numbered 6, after V lost 5 bases and J lost 6 bases. The germline gives CDR1 SEHNR, CDR2 FQNEAQ (reference sequence). The CDR3 DNA sequence: TGTGCCAGCAGCCCGGGACAGAGGAATGGCTACACCTTC. Translation: CASSPGQRNGYTF.

V gene TRBV6-1 combines with J gene TRBJ1-6; D remains unclear. The germline V gene encodes CDR1 MNHNS and CDR2 SASEGT. CDR3 length: 14 residues. Trimming pared 6 bases from V and 0 bases from J, leaving 6 bases between. DNA for the CDR3: TGTGCCAGCAGGGTGGGCTCCTATAATTCACCCCTCCACTTT. Its protein product is CASRVGSYNSPLHF.

The V gene is TRBV7-2, the J gene TRBJ1-5; no clear D. V was clipped by 1 base and J by 3 bases, with 10 bases between them. The CDR3 totals 15 residues. Germline CDR1 and CDR2: SGHTA and FQGNSA. CDR3 DNA sequence: TGTGCCAGCAGCTTAGTTGCCGGCGCCAATCAGCCCCAGCATTTT. Protein sequence: CASSLVAGANQPQHF.

In this sample, this clone turned up a few times. This CDR3 is CASSLSGDYNSPLHF. For the CDR3, the DNA is TGTGCCAGTAGTTTATCGGGAGACTATAATTCACCCCTCCACTTT. J is TRBJ1-6 and V is TRBV19; D is unresolved. The germline V gene encodes CDR1 LNHDA and CDR2 SQIVND (reference sequence). Between the trimmed V and J ends, which lost 5 bases and 3 bases, there was a span of 11 bases. The CDR3 extends over 15 amino acids. The variable domain in full, completed from reference TRBV19 and TRBJ1-6, reads DGGITQSPKYLFRKEGQNVTLSCEQNLNHDAMYWYRQDPGQGLRLIYYSQIVNDFQKGDIAEGYSVSREKKESFPLTVTSAQKNPTAFYLCASSLSGDYNSPLHFGNGTRLTVT.

The chain uses TRBV6-6 and TRBJ2-7, with 7 bases fitting TRBD1. CDR3 length: 13 amino acids. Germline trimming cut 7 bases from V and 6 bases from J; bases unmatched to any gene: 9. The germline gives CDR1 MNHNY, CDR2 SVGAGI (reference sequence). The CDR3 spells CASTSGGNVEQYF. CDR3 in DNA: TGTGCCAGCACCTCAGGGGGAAACGTCGAGCAGTACTTC.

This clone was detected a few times. The chain is built from TRBV10-3 and TRBJ2-5; TRBD2 is a possible D gene (6 bases). Germline values: CDR1 ENHRY, CDR2 SYGVKD. CDR3 length equals 14 residues. The V end lost 10 bases, the J end lost 7 bases, and 22 bases lay between the germline ends. The CDR3 DNA follows: TGTGCCACAACCCGAGAAAGCGGGTATGTGACCCAGTACTTC. Translated, it gives CATTRESGYVTQYF.

This chain links TRBV19 with TRBJ1-4; 7 nucleotides match TRBD1. Losses at the gene ends were 6 bases for V and 3 bases for J; bases not matched to a gene: 13. The germline gives CDR1 LNHDA, CDR2 SQIVND (reference sequence). The CDR3 is 17 residues long. CDR3 sequence reads: CASRNQRTGTANEKLFF. CDR3 in DNA: TGTGCCAGTAGGAACCAAAGAACCGGGACAGCTAATGAAAAACTGTTTTTT.

The chain recombines TRBV25-1 with TRBJ2-3; TRBD2 might be the D (6 bases). CDR3 length: 15 residues. The V gene's germline CDR1 is MGHDK and CDR2 SYGVNS. Trimming took off 3 bases at V and 6 bases at J, with 16 bases between the two ends. The CDR3: CASSDAGSGADTQYF. CDR3 DNA: TGTGCCAGCAGTGATGCGGGGAGTGGGGCGGATACGCAGTATTTT.

This rearrangement joins TRBV7-9 to TRBJ1-1, with a weak D call TRBD1 (5 bases). The germline CDR1 and CDR2 sequences are SEHNR and FQNEAQ (reference sequence). V was pared by 5 bases and J by 6 bases, with 16 bases between. The CDR3 has 14 residues. The CDR3 DNA reads as TGTGCCAGCAGCCCCCCCTGGAAGGGGCCTGAAGCTTTCTTT. As protein: CASSPPWKGPEAFF.

The rearrangement joins TRBV9 to TRBJ1-2, with TRBD1 as a possible D gene (6 bases). The CDR3 sequence is 11 residues long. Trimming took 2 bases from V and 10 from J, leaving 9 bases between them. Germline assignment: CDR1 SGDLS and CDR2 YYNGEE. CDR3 region: CASSVGHLYTF. CDR3 sequence (DNA): TGTGCCAGCAGCGTGGGACACCTCTACACCTTC.

V gene TRBV2 combines with J gene TRBJ2-6; 8 bases map to TRBD1. The CDR3 runs 16 residues. V was pared by 5 bases and J by 3 bases, with 6 bases of the junction left unmatched. Germline V gene data show CDR1 as SNHLY and CDR2 as FYNNEI. DNA of the CDR3: TGTGCCAGCAGTTTCCAGGGGGCGGGTGGGGCCAACGTCCTGACTTTC. It translates to CASSFQGAGGANVLTF.